What follows are 32 T cell receptor beta chains derived from one specimen sequenced in a study of T cell responses to AZD1222 COVID-19 vaccine. TCRdb's table, derived via immunoSEQ multiplex PCR, lists solely in-frame clones and lacks some. The table records 100,000 to 140,000 clones, 89% of them present only once. This specimen was peripheral blood, taken on day 0 of AZD1222 vaccination. Source of these receptors: an adult in good health.

V gene TRBV6-4 combines with J gene TRBJ2-2, with a tentative D call TRBD2 (6 bases). V lost 3 bases, J lost 1 base, and 12 bases lay in between. Germline loops: CDR1 MRHNA, CDR2 SNTAGT. There are 16 residues in the CDR3. For the CDR3, the DNA is TGTGCCAGCAGTGATGCGGCTAGCGAGAACACCGGGGAGCTGTTTTTT. This translates into CASSDAASENTGELFF.

The rearrangement uses TRBV28 and TRBJ2-7; TRBD1 is a possible D gene (5 bases). CDR1 MDHEN and CDR2 SYDVKM come from the germline V gene. Trimming stripped 6 bases from V and 6 bases from J, with 24 bases between. The CDR3 length is 16 residues. CDR3: CASSTPARVEMGEQYF. The CDR3 coding sequence is TGTGCCAGCAGCACCCCGGCCAGGGTGGAAATGGGCGAGCAGTACTTC.

This clone showed up just once. This chain connects TRBV11-1 to TRBJ2-7; a possible D gene is TRBD1 (5 bases). The V end was cut by 4 bases, the J end by 4 bases, with 11 bases between. The length of the CDR3 is 13 residues. Germline V gene lookup returns CDR1 SGHAT and CDR2 FQDESV (reference sequence). The CDR3 loop reads CASSWQRGYEQYF. DNA of the CDR3: TGTGCCAGCAGCTGGCAAAGGGGTTACGAGCAGTACTTC.

The chain carries TRBV19 and TRBJ1-1, with no clear D. V lost 4 bases to trimming and J lost 4 bases, with 10 bases between them. Per the germline V gene, CDR1 is LNHDA and CDR2 is SQIVND (reference sequence). The CDR3 is 13 amino acids. For the CDR3, the DNA is TGTGCCAGTAGTACACCGTGGAGCACTGAAGCTTTCTTT. This codes for CASSTPWSTEAFF. The whole variable domain, filled in from reference TRBV19 and TRBJ1-1, reads DGGITQSPKYLFRKEGQNVTLSCEQNLNHDAMYWYRQDPGQGLRLIYYSQIVNDFQKGDIAEGYSVSREKKESFPLTVTSAQKNPTAFYLCASSTPWSTEAFFGQGTRLTVV.

The rearrangement uses TRBV7-2 and TRBJ2-5; D uncertain. Germline loops: CDR1 SGHTA, CDR2 FQGNSA. The CDR3 is made up of 13 amino acids. V lost 5 bases and J 5 bases, leaving 12 bases between the germline ends. Here the CDR3 DNA reads TGTGCCAGCAGCACCCAGGCTGGGGAGACCCAGTACTTC. It translates to CASSTQAGETQYF.

J is TRBJ1-4 and V is TRBV28; D gene uncertain. V was shortened by 4 bases and J by 3 bases, with 9 bases between the two germline ends. The CDR3 spans 14 residues. Per germline, CDR1 MDHEN and CDR2 SYDVKM. CDR3: CASSSTGANEKLFF. CDR3 coding DNA: TGTGCCAGCAGTTCGACGGGAGCTAATGAAAAACTGTTTTTT.

The rearrangement links TRBV5-6 to TRBJ2-3; D is uncertain. This CDR3 contains 13 residues. With 1 base removed from V and 6 bases from J, the gap between germline ends came to 9 bases. Germline-derived CDR1 and CDR2 are SGHDT and YYEEEE. Here the CDR3 reads CASSLRETDTQYF. The CDR3 region has the DNA TGTGCCAGCAGCTTGAGGGAAACGGATACGCAGTATTTT. The full variable domain, completed using reference TRBV5-6 and TRBJ2-3, is DAGVTQSPTHLIKTRGQQVTLRCSPKSGHDTVSWYQQALGQGPQFIFQYYEEEERQRGNFPDRFSGHQFPNYSSELNVNALLLGDSALYLCASSLRETDTQYFGPGTRLTVL.

V gene TRBV18 combines with J gene TRBJ2-2, with D unresolved. The CDR3 has 13 residues. V dropped 6 bases and J dropped 4 bases, with 9 bases sitting between them. Per germline, CDR1 KGHSH and CDR2 LQKENI. CDR3 DNA: TGTGCCAGCTCCTTACCCGCCACCGGGGAGCTGTTTTTT. This sequence encodes CASSLPATGELFF.

The V gene is TRBV11-2, the J gene TRBJ2-1; TRBD2 might be the D (5 bases). The CDR3 consists of 16 residues. V lost 0 bases and J 3 bases, leaving 12 bases between the germline ends. Germline CDR1 is SGHAT and CDR2 is FQNNGV. CDR3 bases: TGTGCCAGCAGCTTAGAGGGTAGAGACTACTACAATGAGCAGTTCTTC. It codes for CASSLEGRDYYNEQFF.

CDR3 DNA sequence: TGTGCCAGCAGCGTAGGACAGGGTTACACTGAAGCTTTCTTT. Translated, it gives CASSVGQGYTEAFF. The chain joins TRBV11-3 to TRBJ1-1; 8 positions match TRBD1. The CDR3 totals 14 residues. The junction had 5 bases not matched to a gene; V was cut back by 5 bases and J by 3 bases. Germline CDR1 SGHNT, CDR2 YENEEA.

The chain has TRBV19 and TRBJ1-1, with D tentatively TRBD1 (6 bases). The length of the CDR3 is 13 residues. The V end was cut by 3 bases, the J end by 8 bases, with 13 bases between. Germline values: CDR1 LNHDA, CDR2 SQIVND (reference sequence). In nucleotides, the CDR3 is TGTGCCAGTAGTATGGACAGACTTTTAGAAGCTTTCTTT. It codes for CASSMDRLLEAFF.

The chain joins TRBV28 to TRBJ2-1; perhaps TRBD2 as D (5 bases). This CDR3 spans 12 amino acids. CDR1 MDHEN and CDR2 SYDVKM come from the germline V gene. V was pared by 8 bases and J by 11 bases, with 16 bases between. Written as DNA, the CDR3 is TGTGCCAGCCGCCTATCGGGGTCGCAGCAGTTCTTC. This gives the protein CASRLSGSQQFF.

The genes are TRBV7-3 and TRBJ1-4, with a weak D call TRBD1 (5 bases). V shed 5 bases and J shed 4 bases, with 14 bases lying between them. The CDR3 has 15 residues. Germline assignment: CDR1 SGHTA and CDR2 FQGTGA. DNA of the CDR3: TGTGCCAGCAGCCGCTCCGGGACGGTTAATGAAAAACTGTTTTTT. Its protein product is CASSRSGTVNEKLFF.

The chain couples TRBV6-5 to TRBJ2-7; D is perhaps TRBD2 (5 bases). CDR1 and CDR2 from the germline V gene are MNHEY and SVGAGI. V shed 6 bases and J shed 4 bases, with 16 bases lying between them. CDR3 length: 14 residues. CDR3 coding DNA: TGTGCCAGCAGCCCGCAGCGGACGTCGTACGAGCAGTACTTC. It is translated as CASSPQRTSYEQYF.

This clone is categorized as medium-sized. The CDR3 spells CASSLSLAGYNEQFF. CDR3 DNA: TGTGCCAGCAGTTTATCCCTAGCGGGGTACAATGAGCAGTTCTTC. The chain is built from TRBV27 and TRBJ2-1, with TRBD2 identical over 9 bases. The trim removed 0 bases at V and 4 bases at J, leaving 1 base unmatched. Germline CDR1 MNHEY, CDR2 SMNVEV (reference sequence). CDR3 length: 15 amino acids.

The chain links TRBV28 to TRBJ2-1; maybe TRBD2 (6 bases). The CDR3 is 18 residues long. Per germline, CDR1 MDHEN and CDR2 SYDVKM. Trimming removed 6 bases at V and 3 bases at J, with 24 bases between. The CDR3 DNA sequence: TGTGCCAGCAGCCAGTTGGGGATCGGGACTCCTTACTACAATGAGCAGTTCTTC. As protein: CASSQLGIGTPYYNEQFF.

This clone was seen a single time. This chain joins TRBV11-2 and TRBJ1-4; perhaps TRBD1 as D (5 bases). Trimming removed 2 bases at V and 8 bases at J, with 12 bases between. The germline CDR1 and CDR2 sequences are SGHAT and FQNNGV. The CDR3 consists of 14 residues. DNA for the CDR3: TGTGCCAGCAGCTTAAACTCCGACAGAGAAAAACTGTTTTTT. It translates to CASSLNSDREKLFF.

The genes are TRBV6-6 and TRBJ1-6; 8 bases map to TRBD1. The CDR3 is 15 amino acids. Trimming cost V 5 bases and J 4 bases; bases outside gene matches: 4. Per the germline V gene, CDR1 is MNHNY and CDR2 is SVGAGI (reference sequence). For the CDR3, the DNA is TGTGCCAGCAGTCCCGGGACAGGATATAATTCACCCCTCCACTTT. Translating it yields CASSPGTGYNSPLHF.

This chain uses TRBV6-5 with TRBJ1-6; D gene uncertain. The V gene lost 3 bases and the J gene lost 4 bases, with 13 bases spanning the gap. Germline CDR1 MNHEY, CDR2 SVGAGI. The CDR3 contains 16 residues. The CDR3 loop reads CASSYISRTYNSPLHF. CDR3 sequence (DNA): TGTGCCAGCAGTTATATAAGCCGCACTTATAATTCACCCCTCCACTTT.

This chain connects TRBV3-1 (or the pseudogene TRBV3-2) to TRBJ2-2; the D is unclear. V gave up 1 base and J gave up 4 bases, with 4 bases separating them. Germline CDR1 LGHDT, CDR2 YNNKEL (reference sequence). CDR3 length: 13 residues. The CDR3 loop reads CASSQASTGELFF. In DNA form, the CDR3 reads TGTGCCAGCAGCCAAGCTAGCACCGGGGAGCTGTTTTTT.

The chain joins TRBV18 to TRBJ2-3; no clear D. This CDR3 comprises 14 residues. Trimming took off 4 bases at V and 2 bases at J, with 10 bases between the two ends. From germline, CDR1 is KGHSH and CDR2 LQKENI. CDR3 nucleotide sequence: TGTGCCAGCTCACTAGACAAGACCACAGATACGCAGTATTTT. The encoded protein is CASSLDKTTDTQYF. The full variable domain, its missing parts supplied by reference TRBV18 and TRBJ2-3, is NAGVMQNPRHLVRRRGQEARLRCSPMKGHSHVYWYRQLPEEGLKFMVYLQKENIIDESGMPKERFSAEFPKEGPSILRIQQVVRGDSAAYFCASSLDKTTDTQYFGPGTRLTVL.

Only one count was recorded for this clone. The chain recombines TRBV29-1 with TRBJ1-1; TRBD1 aligns across 7 bases. J gave up 1 base and V 6 bases, and 8 bases lay outside the gene matches. Germline lookup yields CDR1 SQVTM and CDR2 ANQGSEA. The CDR3 extends over 14 amino acids. The CDR3 sequence: CSVMEGATNTEAFF. DNA for the CDR3: TGCAGCGTCATGGAGGGGGCGACGAACACTGAAGCTTTCTTT.

The chain joins TRBV27 to TRBJ2-7; 9 bases line up with TRBD2. There are 14 residues in the CDR3. Germline V CDR1 and CDR2: MNHEY, SMNVEV (reference sequence). Unmatched junction bases numbered 3, after V lost 6 bases and J lost 0 bases. This chain's CDR3 is CASRKGLASYEQYF. Written as DNA, the CDR3 is TGTGCCAGCAGAAAGGGACTAGCCTCCTACGAGCAGTACTTC.

The chain carries TRBV9 and TRBJ2-1, with TRBD2 identical over 7 bases. The CDR3 runs 17 residues. Germline values: CDR1 SGDLS, CDR2 YYNGEE. J was trimmed by 3 bases and V by 1 base; bases with no gene match: 10. The CDR3 bases are TGTGCCAGCAGCGTACAACCTGCTAGCGGTATCTACAATGAGCAGTTCTTC. Its translation is CASSVQPASGIYNEQFF.

The V gene is TRBV5-1, the J gene TRBJ1-2; maybe TRBD1 (6 bases). The V end lost 2 bases, the J end lost 6 bases, and 11 bases lay between the germline ends. The germline gives CDR1 SGHRS, CDR2 YFSETQ. CDR3 length: 13 amino acids. The CDR3 spells CASSFGGADGYTF. The CDR3 nucleotides read TGCGCCAGCAGCTTTGGGGGGGCGGATGGCTACACCTTC.

This clone was seen once. The chain links TRBV6-4 to TRBJ2-3; TRBD2 agrees at 7 bases. This CDR3 has 13 amino acids. Germline assignment: CDR1 MRHNA and CDR2 SNTAGT. Trimming removed 5 bases from V and 1 base from J; junction bases left unmatched: 0. CDR3 coding DNA: TGTGCCAGCAGTCTAGCGGGCACAGATACGCAGTATTTT. Protein: CASSLAGTDTQYF.

The chain joins TRBV5-6 to TRBJ1-2; 8 bases map to TRBD1. With 5 bases clipped from V and 7 bases from J, the junction kept 13 bases outside the gene matches. The CDR3 extends over 15 amino acids. Germline values: CDR1 SGHDT, CDR2 YYEEEE. CDR3: CASSPYGTGQRGYTF. CDR3 sequence (DNA): TGTGCCAGCAGTCCATATGGGACAGGACAACGTGGCTACACCTTC. The full variable domain, completed using reference TRBV5-6 and TRBJ1-2, is DAGVTQSPTHLIKTRGQQVTLRCSPKSGHDTVSWYQQALGQGPQFIFQYYEEEERQRGNFPDRFSGHQFPNYSSELNVNALLLGDSALYLCASSPYGTGQRGYTFGSGTRLTVV.

V is TRBV30 and J is TRBJ2-2; TRBD2 might be the D (6 bases). The V and J ends lost 5 bases and 7 bases respectively, with 14 bases between them. This CDR3 region has 13 residues. Germline CDR1 reads GTSNPN; CDR2 reads SVGIG (reference sequence). CDR3 protein: CAWGTVEGGELFF. Here the CDR3 DNA reads TGTGCCTGGGGGACGGTGGAGGGCGGGGAGCTGTTTTTT.

The table lists this clone with a count of one. The chain couples TRBV29-1 to TRBJ2-7; tentative D call: TRBD2 (6 bases). CDR1 is SQVTM and CDR2 is ANQGSEA in the germline V gene. The ends were cut back, 6 bases at V and 4 bases at J, with 19 bases in the middle. The CDR3 spans 14 residues. CDR3 sequence reads: CSVLGLADSYEQYF. The CDR3 nucleotides read TGCAGCGTATTGGGGTTAGCGGACTCTTACGAGCAGTACTTC.

The chain carries TRBV27 and TRBJ2-1; no definite D call. Germline CDR1 reads MNHEY; CDR2 reads SMNVEV (reference sequence). CDR3 length: 13 amino acids. Between the trimmed V and J ends, which lost 0 bases and 2 bases, there was a span of 2 bases. The CDR3: CASSLSPYNEQFF. DNA for the CDR3: TGTGCCAGCAGTTTATCCCCCTACAATGAGCAGTTCTTC.

This chain links TRBV28 with TRBJ1-2, with D maybe TRBD1 (5 bases). V gave up 5 bases and J gave up 4 bases, with 11 bases separating them. Germline V lookup: CDR1 MDHEN, CDR2 SYDVKM. The CDR3 has 13 residues. CDR3 nucleotides: TGTGCCAGCAGTACGGGAGGGGTCTATGGCTACACCTTC. Translated: CASSTGGVYGYTF.

The chain carries TRBV5-4 and TRBJ1-2, with D possibly matching TRBD1 (6 bases). Trimming pared 4 bases from V and 3 bases from J, leaving 16 bases between. This CDR3 is 15 amino acids long. Germline loops: CDR1 SGHNT, CDR2 YYREEE (reference sequence). The CDR3 region is CASSGRTAAYYGYTF. The CDR3 DNA reads as TGTGCCAGCAGCGGGCGGACAGCAGCTTACTATGGCTACACCTTC. Using reference TRBV5-4 and TRBJ1-2 for the parts outside the CDR3, the full variable domain is ETGVTQSPTHLIKTRGQQVTLRCSSQSGHNTVSWYQQALGQGPQFIFQYYREEENGRGNFPPRFSGLQFPNYSSELNVNALELDDSALYLCASSGRTAAYYGYTFGSGTRLTVV.